The present T cell receptor (beta chain) was sequenced within a study of early T cells in non-severe SARS-CoV-2 infection. At the level of the study: Unsorted whole blood bulk RNA was sequenced, with unpaired chains.

General study findings and limits: There was a bias toward anti-spike CD8 responses in VDJdb matching, which missed private and CD4 specificities.

This clonotype appeared a few times. Its antigen remains unidentified. Per germline, CDR1 LGHDT and CDR2 YNNKEL (reference sequence). V was cut by 4 bases and J by 1 base, with 17 bases left in between. This CDR3 is 18 amino acids long. Researchers attached unique molecular identifiers to individual cDNA molecules. TCRdb redid the calling of the 5' RACE reads with MiXCR, one entry per CDR3 protein. This sample has approximately 77,000 distinct CDR3 sequences, with about 14% found just once. The clonotype comes from an adult who was a healthcare worker with PCR-confirmed SARS-CoV-2 infection or an uninfected control (not recorded which). This chain joins TRBV3-1 and TRBJ2-6; D unclear. Sample: whole blood. The CDR3 nucleotides are TGTGCCAGCAGCCCCAAGCAGCGTCAGGCGTCTGGGGCCAACGTCCTGACTTTC. This translates into CASSPKQRQASGANVLTF.